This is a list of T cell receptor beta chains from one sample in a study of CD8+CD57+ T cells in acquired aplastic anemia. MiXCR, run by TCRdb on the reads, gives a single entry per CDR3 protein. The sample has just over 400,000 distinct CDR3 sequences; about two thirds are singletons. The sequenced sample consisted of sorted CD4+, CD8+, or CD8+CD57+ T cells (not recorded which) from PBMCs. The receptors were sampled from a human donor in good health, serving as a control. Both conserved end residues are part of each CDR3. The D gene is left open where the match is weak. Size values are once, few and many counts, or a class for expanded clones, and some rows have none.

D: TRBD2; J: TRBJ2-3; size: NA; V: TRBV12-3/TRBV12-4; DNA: TGTGCCAGCAGTGTGCCTAGCGGGGTGTACACAGATACGCAGTATTTT; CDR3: CASSVPSGVYTDTQYF
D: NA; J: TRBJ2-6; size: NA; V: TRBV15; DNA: TGTGCCACGACAGCGGATCCTAGCTCTGGGGCCAACGTCCTGACTTTC; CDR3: CATTADPSSGANVLTF
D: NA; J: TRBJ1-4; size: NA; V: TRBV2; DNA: TGTGCCAGCGGGAAAGAAATTGGTGAAAAACTGTTTTTT; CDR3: CASGKEIGEKLFF
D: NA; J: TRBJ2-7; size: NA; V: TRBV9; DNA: TGTGCCAGCAGAGGGGACGGTACCTACGAGCTGTACTTC; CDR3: CASRGDGTYELYF
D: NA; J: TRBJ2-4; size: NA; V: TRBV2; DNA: TGTGCCAGCAGCCCGAACGGGGCCAAAAACAATCAGTACTTC; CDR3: CASSPNGAKNNQYF
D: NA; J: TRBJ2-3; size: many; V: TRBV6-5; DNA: TGTGCCAGCAGACGGACCGATACGCAGTATTTT; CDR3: CASRRTDTQYF
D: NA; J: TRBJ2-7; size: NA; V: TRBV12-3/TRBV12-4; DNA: TGTGCCAGCAGAACAGAGGGGCAGGGGCCTTACGAGCAGTACTTC; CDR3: CASRTEGQGPYEQYF
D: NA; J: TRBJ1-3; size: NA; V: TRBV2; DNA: TGTGCCAGCAGCCTTCAGGGACCCCACGGAAACACCACCTACTTT; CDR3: CASSLQGPHGNTTYF
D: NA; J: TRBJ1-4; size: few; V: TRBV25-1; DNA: TGTGCCAGCAGTGTTCTATCATTTGGCATTAATGAAAAACTGTTTTTT; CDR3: CASSVLSFGINEKLFF
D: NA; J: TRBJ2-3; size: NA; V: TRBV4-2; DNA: TGTGCCAGCAGCCACTACCTCCAGGGGTTAAGCACAGATACGCAGTATTTT; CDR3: CASSHYLQGLSTDTQYF
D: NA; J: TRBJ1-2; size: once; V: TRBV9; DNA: TGTGCCAGCAGCCAAGTAAGCACAGATACGCAGTACACCTTC; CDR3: CASSQVSTDTQYTF
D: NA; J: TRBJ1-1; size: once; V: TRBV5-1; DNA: TGCGCCAGCAGCATCTCGGAGGGAGGGGCTGAAGCTTTCTTT; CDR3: CASSISEGGAEAFF
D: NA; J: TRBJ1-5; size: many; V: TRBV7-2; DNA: TGTGCCAGCAGCCCTCGAGGCAATCAGCCCCAGCATTTT; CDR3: CASSPRGNQPQHF
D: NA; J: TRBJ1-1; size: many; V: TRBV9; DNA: TGTGCCAGCAGCGCCGACACAGCGAACACTGAAGCTTTCTTT; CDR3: CASSADTANTEAFF
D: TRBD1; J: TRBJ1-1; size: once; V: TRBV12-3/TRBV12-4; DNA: TGCGCCAGCAGTACGACGACAGGGGTGACTGAAGCTTTCTTT; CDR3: CASSTTTGVTEAFF
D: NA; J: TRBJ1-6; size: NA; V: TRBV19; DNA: TGTGCCAGTAGCTACCCGGGCCTACCAAATTCACCCCTCCACTTT; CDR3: CASSYPGLPNSPLHF
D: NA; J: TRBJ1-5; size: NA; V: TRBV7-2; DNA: TGTGCCAGCAGCTTCCAAACAAGCAATCAGCCCCAGCATTTT; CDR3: CASSFQTSNQPQHF
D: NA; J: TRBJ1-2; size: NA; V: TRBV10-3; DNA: TGTGCCATCAGTGCATATGAACAGGACAGCGCTTGCTACACCTTC; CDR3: CAISAYEQDSACYTF
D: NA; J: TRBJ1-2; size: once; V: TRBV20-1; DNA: TGCAGTGCTAGAGCAGGGGCCAATCCGTGCTACACCTTC; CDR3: CSARAGANPCYTF
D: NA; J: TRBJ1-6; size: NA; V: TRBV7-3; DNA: TGTGCCAGCAGCGTATACACCGAGAGGGATAATTCACCCCTCCACTTT; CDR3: CASSVYTERDNSPLHF
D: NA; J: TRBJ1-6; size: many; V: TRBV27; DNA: TGTGCCAGCAGTCTAAAACCTACGGGCACCAGGAATTCACCCCTCCACTTT; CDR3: CASSLKPTGTRNSPLHF
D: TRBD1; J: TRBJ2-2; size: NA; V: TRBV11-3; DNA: TGTGCCAGCAGTTCAAGACAGGGGGCGGGCGGGGAGCTGTTTTTT; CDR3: CASSSRQGAGGELFF
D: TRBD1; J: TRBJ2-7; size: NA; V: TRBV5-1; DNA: TGCGCCAGCAGCACAGGCGCACAGGGGGCGGCCTACGAGCAGTACTTC; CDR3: CASSTGAQGAAYEQYF
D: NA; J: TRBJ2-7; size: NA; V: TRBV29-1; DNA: TGCAGCGTTGTGGGGGGGCGCGAGCAGTACTTC; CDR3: CSVVGGREQYF
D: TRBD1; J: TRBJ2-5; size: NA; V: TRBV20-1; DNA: TGCAGTGGTTTGGACAGGGCGCAGACCCAGTACTTC; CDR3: CSGLDRAQTQYF
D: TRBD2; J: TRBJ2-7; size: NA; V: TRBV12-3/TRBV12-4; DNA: TGTGCCAGCAGTGCTTCGGGACTAGGTTACGAGCAGTTGTTC; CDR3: CASSASGLGYEQLF
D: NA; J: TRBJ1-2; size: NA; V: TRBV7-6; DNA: TGTGCCAGCAGCTTAGCGCTTCCGGGACTAGCGGGGGCATTC; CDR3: CASSLALPGLAGAF
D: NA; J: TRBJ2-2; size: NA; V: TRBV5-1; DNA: TGCGCCAGCAGCCTGCAGAGTGGTATCACCGGGGAGCTGTTTTTT; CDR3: CASSLQSGITGELFF
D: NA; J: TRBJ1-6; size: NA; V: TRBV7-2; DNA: TGTGCCAGCAGCTTAGAACAGGAGGGGTCCCGACACGAGTTT; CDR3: CASSLEQEGSRHEF
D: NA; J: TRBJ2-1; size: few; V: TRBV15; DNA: TGTGCCACCAGCAGTTTACTCCAAAGCTCCTACAATGAGCAGTTCTTC; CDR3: CATSSLLQSSYNEQFF
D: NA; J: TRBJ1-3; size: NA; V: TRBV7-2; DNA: TGTGCCAGCAGCGTAAGCCGTGGCTATGGAAACACCATATATTTT; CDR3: CASSVSRGYGNTIYF
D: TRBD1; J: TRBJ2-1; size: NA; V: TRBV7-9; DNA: TGTGCCAGCAGCTCGTCGACAGGGCTGACCCCGTACGTGCAGTTCTTC; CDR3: CASSSSTGLTPYVQFF
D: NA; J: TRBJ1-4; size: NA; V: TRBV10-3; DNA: TGTGCCATCAGTGAGTCACGAAGGGGTTCGTCTAATGAAAAACTGTTTTTT; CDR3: CAISESRRGSSNEKLFF
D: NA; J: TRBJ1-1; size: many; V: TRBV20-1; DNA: TGCAGTGCTAAGTCACCGCAGGTGCCCGGCCCTGAAGCTTTCTTT; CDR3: CSAKSPQVPGPEAFF
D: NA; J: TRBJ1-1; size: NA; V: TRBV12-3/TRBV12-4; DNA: TGTGCCATCAGTGAACCCACTACGTATGCTGAAGCTTTCTTT; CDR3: CAISEPTTYAEAFF
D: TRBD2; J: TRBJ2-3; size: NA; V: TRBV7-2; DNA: TGTGCCAGCAGCTTAAGGCGGGGGGATAGCACAGATACGCAGTATTTT; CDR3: CASSLRRGDSTDTQYF
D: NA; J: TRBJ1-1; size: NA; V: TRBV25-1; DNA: TGTGCCAGCGGTAGAGCGGGGACATCGAGTAGCACTGAAGCTTTCTTT; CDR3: CASGRAGTSSSTEAFF
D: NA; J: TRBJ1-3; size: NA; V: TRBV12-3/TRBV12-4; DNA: TGTGCCAGCAGTTTATGGGCAGGGGAGAACACCATATATTTT; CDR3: CASSLWAGENTIYF
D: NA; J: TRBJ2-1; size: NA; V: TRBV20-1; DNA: TGCAGTGCTACTGATGTCAATGAGCAGTTCTTC; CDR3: CSATDVNEQFF
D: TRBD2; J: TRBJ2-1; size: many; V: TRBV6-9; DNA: TGTGCCAGCAGTTTTCACGGACTAGCGGACACCTACAATGAGCAGTTCTTC; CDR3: CASSFHGLADTYNEQFF
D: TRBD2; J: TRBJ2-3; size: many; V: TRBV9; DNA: TGTGCCAGCAGCGCTAGCGGGGAGTCAGATACGCAGTATTTT; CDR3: CASSASGESDTQYF
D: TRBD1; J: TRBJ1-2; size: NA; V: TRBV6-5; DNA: TGTGCCAGCAGTTACTCTGGGGACAGGGCTGGTGGCTACACCTTC; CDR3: CASSYSGDRAGGYTF
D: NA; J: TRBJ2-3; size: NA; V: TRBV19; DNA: TGTGCCAGTAGCGTTGCCGCTTTGGGGGATACGCAGTATTTT; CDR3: CASSVAALGDTQYF
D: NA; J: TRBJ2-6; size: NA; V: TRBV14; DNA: TGTGCCAGCAGCTTAGTGGCGTCCTCTGGGGACACCGTCCTGACTTTC; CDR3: CASSLVASSGDTVLTF
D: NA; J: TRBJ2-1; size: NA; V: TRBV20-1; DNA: TGCAGTACCCAGCACATGACCGATGAGCAGTTCTTC; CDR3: CSTQHMTDEQFF
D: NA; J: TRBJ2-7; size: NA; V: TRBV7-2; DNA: TGTGCCAGCAGCACCTCCGCGAGTAGTCTATCCTACGAGCAGTACTTC; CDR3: CASSTSASSLSYEQYF
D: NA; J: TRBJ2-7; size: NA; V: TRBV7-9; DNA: TGTGCCAGCAGCTTAGCCCCGCACGAGGAGCAGTTC; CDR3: CASSLAPHEEQF